Presented here are 4 T cell receptor beta chains from one specimen sequenced in a study of blood T cell repertoires in COVID-19. The assay was immunoSEQ multiplex PCR, and TCRdb's table has in-frame clones only and misses some. The data contain about 68,000 clones, 84% of them seen just once; the ten biggest clones take up 8% to 9%. Specimen: peripheral blood. The receptors here all came from a man aged 50 or older with active COVID-19.

The V gene is TRBV11-2, the J gene TRBJ2-7, with TRBD1 matching over 8 bases. CDR3 length: 15 amino acids. Germline CDR1 reads SGHAT; CDR2 reads FQNNGV. The V and J ends lost 1 base and 0 bases, in that order; junction bases with no gene match: 2. The CDR3 nucleotides are TGTGCCAGCAGCTTAGGCGGGACAGGCTCCTACGAGCAGTACTTC. Translation gives CASSLGGTGSYEQYF.

This sequence joins TRBV5-6 and TRBJ1-1, with 8 bases fitting TRBD1. Per the germline V gene, CDR1 is SGHDT and CDR2 is YYEEEE. The CDR3 is 15 amino acids. V was pared by 3 bases and J by 2 bases, with 6 bases of the junction left unmatched. The CDR3 loop is CASSYTTGVNTEAFF. In nucleotides, the CDR3 is TGTGCCAGCAGCTATACGACAGGGGTCAACACTGAAGCTTTCTTT.

The chain uses TRBV11-3 and TRBJ2-3; tentative D call: TRBD2 (7 bases). This CDR3 comprises 16 residues. V dropped 1 base and J dropped 4 bases, with 15 bases sitting between them. Germline V lookup: CDR1 SGHNT, CDR2 YENEEA. This CDR3 reads CASSLGGGAPADTQYF. Written as DNA, the CDR3 is TGTGCCAGCAGCTTAGGGGGGGGCGCCCCCGCAGATACGCAGTATTTT.

J is TRBJ1-2 and V is TRBV4-3; D gene uncertain. The germline CDR1 and CDR2 sequences are LGHNA and YSLEER. Trimming shortened V by 3 bases and J by 3 bases, and 11 bases separated the two germline ends. CDR3 length: 14 residues. CDR3 loop: CASSQEGRDYGYTF. Written as DNA, the CDR3 is TGCGCCAGCAGCCAGGAAGGGAGGGACTATGGCTACACCTTC.